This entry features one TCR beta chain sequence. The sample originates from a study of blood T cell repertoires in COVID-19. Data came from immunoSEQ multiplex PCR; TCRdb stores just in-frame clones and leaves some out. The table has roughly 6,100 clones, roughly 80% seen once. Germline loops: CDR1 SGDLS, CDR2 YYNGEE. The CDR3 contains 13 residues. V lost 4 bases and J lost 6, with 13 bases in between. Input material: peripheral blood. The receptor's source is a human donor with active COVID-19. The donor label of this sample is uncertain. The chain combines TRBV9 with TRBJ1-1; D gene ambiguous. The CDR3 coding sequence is TGTGCCAGCAGCCCCCCACTCGGTTCTGAAGCTTTCTTT. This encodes CASSPPLGSEAFF. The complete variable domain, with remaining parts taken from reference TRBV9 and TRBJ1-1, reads DSGVTQTPKHLITATGQRVTLRCSPRSGDLSVYWYQQSLDQGLQFLIQYYNGEERAKGNILERFSAQQFPDLHSELNLSSLELGDSALYFCASSPPLGSEAFFGQGTRLTVV.